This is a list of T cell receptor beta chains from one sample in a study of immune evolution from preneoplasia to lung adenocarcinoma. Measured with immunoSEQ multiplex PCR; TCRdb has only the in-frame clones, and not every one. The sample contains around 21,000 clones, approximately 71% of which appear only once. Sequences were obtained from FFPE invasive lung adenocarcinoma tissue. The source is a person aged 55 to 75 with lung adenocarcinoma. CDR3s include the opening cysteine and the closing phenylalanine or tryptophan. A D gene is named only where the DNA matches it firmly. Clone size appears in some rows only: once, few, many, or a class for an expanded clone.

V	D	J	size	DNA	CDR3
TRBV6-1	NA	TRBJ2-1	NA	TGTGCCAGCAGTGACCCCGGAGGGACCTTGAACAATGAGCAGTTCTTC	CASSDPGGTLNNEQFF
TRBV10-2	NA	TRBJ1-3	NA	TGCGCCAGCAGTGACCCAGGGGATCATGGAAACACCATATATTTT	CASSDPGDHGNTIYF
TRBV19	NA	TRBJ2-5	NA	TGTGCCAGTAGTTTCCCCCGTAGGCTGGGAGAAGAGACCCAGTACTTC	CASSFPRRLGEETQYF
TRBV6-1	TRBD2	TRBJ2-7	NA	TGTGCCAGCAGTGAAGGACTAGCGGGAGAAGCCTACGAGCAGTACTTC	CASSEGLAGEAYEQYF
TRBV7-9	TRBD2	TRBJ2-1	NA	TGTGCCAGCAGCCTAGCGGGAGGCAATGAGCAGTTCTTC	CASSLAGGNEQFF
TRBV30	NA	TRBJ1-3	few	TGTGCCTGGAGTGGAGACACTGGAAACACCATATATTTT	CAWSGDTGNTIYF
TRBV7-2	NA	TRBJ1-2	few	TGTGCCAGCAGCTTGAGGGGGGCCCCAAACTATGGCTACACCTTC	CASSLRGAPNYGYTF
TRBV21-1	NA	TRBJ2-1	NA	TGTGCCAGCACCGGGACAGGGGGACACAATGAGCAGTTCTTC	CASTGTGGHNEQFF
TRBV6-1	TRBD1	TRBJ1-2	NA	TGTGCCAGCAGTGAAGCTGGGACAGGGAGGTACTATGGCTACACCTTC	CASSEAGTGRYYGYTF
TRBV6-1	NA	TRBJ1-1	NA	TGTGCCAGCAGTGAAGCTTGGGACACTGAAGCTTTCTTT	CASSEAWDTEAFF
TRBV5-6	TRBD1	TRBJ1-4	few	TGTGCCAGCAGTTTAGGGGGCCTATCTAATGAAAAACTGTTTTTT	CASSLGGLSNEKLFF
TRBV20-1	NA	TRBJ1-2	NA	TGCAGTGGGGACAACTATGGCTACACCTTC	CSGDNYGYTF
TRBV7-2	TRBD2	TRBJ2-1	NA	TGTGCCAGCAGCATTAAGACTAGCGGGAACAATGAGCAGTTCTTC	CASSIKTSGNNEQFF
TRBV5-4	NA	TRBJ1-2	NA	TGTGCCAGCAGCTTGGGAAACCCCGAGTCTGGTTATGGCTACACCTTC	CASSLGNPESGYGYTF
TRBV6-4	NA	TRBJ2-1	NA	TGTGCCAGCAGCCTGACGGTCGGCGCAGGCTACAATGAGCAGTTCTTC	CASSLTVGAGYNEQFF
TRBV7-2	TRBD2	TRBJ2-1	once	TGTGCCAGCAGCCCCGGGACTAGCACCTACAATGAGCAGTTCTTC	CASSPGTSTYNEQFF
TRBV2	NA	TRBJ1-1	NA	TGTGCCAGCAGCCAGGACAGCAACACTGAAGCTTTCTTT	CASSQDSNTEAFF
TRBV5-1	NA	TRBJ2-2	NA	TGCGCCAGCAGCTTTGCAGGGTCGTGGACCGGGGAGCTGTTTTTT	CASSFAGSWTGELFF
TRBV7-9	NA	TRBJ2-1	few	TGTGCCAGCAGCTTCGATCACAATGAGCAGTTCTTC	CASSFDHNEQFF
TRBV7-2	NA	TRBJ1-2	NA	TGTGCCAGCAGCACATACAACACGGATGCTGGCTACACCTTC	CASSTYNTDAGYTF
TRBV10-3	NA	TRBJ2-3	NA	TGTGCCATCAATGCCCAGAATTCCGATACGCAGTATTTT	CAINAQNSDTQYF
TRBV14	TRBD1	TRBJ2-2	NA	TGTGCCAGCAGCCCACAGGGGGCGAGCACCGGGGAGCTGTTTTTT	CASSPQGASTGELFF